Here is one T cell receptor (beta chain) with its context. The antigen is unknown. The data were taken from a study of CD8+CD57+ T cells in acquired aplastic anemia. The overall study: Mean DNA quantity obtained from sorted CD4+ and CD8+ cells was about 3 ug. The study's findings and limits: Overlapping CD8+ CDR3 repertoires of patients and controls contained 25 to 35 shared sequences. Simpson's diversity of CD8+ cells was not significantly different in patients compared with controls.

Germline V gene sequence: CDR1 WSHSY, CDR2 SAAADI. The germline V and J ends were trimmed by 7 bases and 6 bases, with 15 bases remaining between them. This CDR3 contains 13 residues. Both TCR beta VDJ combination and CDR3 sequence profiling were carried out. Genomic DNA was the template for this profiling. TCRdb reprocessed the reads with MiXCR, giving one entry per CDR3 protein. The sample records 250,000 to 300,000 distinct CDR3 sequences, 50% to 70% being singletons. The TCR sequence derives from a human donor with severe aplastic anemia or a healthy control (not recorded which). Sequencing used sorted CD4+, CD8+, or CD8+CD57+ T cells (not recorded which) from PBMCs. V gene TRBV10-2 combines with J gene TRBJ2-5; possibly TRBD2 for D (7 bases). In nucleotides, the CDR3 is TGCGCCAGCACCATAGGGGGGGTCAAGACCCAGTACTTC. It is translated as CASTIGGVKTQYF.